Each of the 17 T cell receptor beta chains below was sequenced from the same sample in a study of blood T cell repertoires in COVID-19. This table comes from immunoSEQ multiplex PCR, and its TCRdb copy is limited to in-frame clones, with some not included. The data show more than 95,000 clones, around nine tenths seen once. The sequenced material came from peripheral blood. Every receptor here comes from a human donor in a cohort sampled during active COVID-19.

A few counts support this clone. The gene calls are TRBV6-5 and TRBJ1-1; D is perhaps TRBD1 (6 bases). CDR3 length: 14 residues. V was trimmed by 10 bases and J by 0 bases, leaving 15 bases between them. Germline V gives CDR1 MNHEY, CDR2 SVGAGI. CDR3 region: CATGAGLMNTEAFF. The DNA of the CDR3 is TGTGCCACAGGGGCAGGGCTGATGAACACTGAAGCTTTCTTT.

The chain employs TRBV27 and TRBJ1-4; tentatively, D is TRBD1 (5 bases). V was pared by 2 bases and J by 14 bases, with 15 bases between. The CDR3 covers 13 residues. Germline V gene lookup returns CDR1 MNHEY and CDR2 SMNVEV (reference sequence). DNA of the CDR3: TGTGCCAGCAGTTTACAGGGACCAGGGAGGCTGTTTTTT. It translates to CASSLQGPGRLFF.

The V and J genes are TRBV9 and TRBJ2-7; TRBD2 agrees at 8 bases. Germline V gene data show CDR1 as SGDLS and CDR2 as YYNGEE. This CDR3 spans 16 amino acids. V lost 4 bases and J lost 7; bases outside the gene matches: 16. CDR3 DNA sequence: TGTGCCAGCAGCCCTCGGGGGGGGACTAAGACCTTGGAGCAGTACTTC. Encoded protein: CASSPRGGTKTLEQYF. The whole variable domain, remainder taken from reference TRBV9 and TRBJ2-7, is DSGVTQTPKHLITATGQRVTLRCSPRSGDLSVYWYQQSLDQGLQFLIQYYNGEERAKGNILERFSAQQFPDLHSELNLSSLELGDSALYFCASSPRGGTKTLEQYFGPGTRLTVT.

The chain combines TRBV5-4 with TRBJ2-2, with 7 bases that match TRBD1. Losses at the gene ends were 4 bases for V and 1 base for J; bases not matched to a gene: 4. CDR1 is SGHNT, CDR2 YYREEE, per germline (reference sequence). There are 15 residues in the CDR3. The DNA of the CDR3 is TGTGCCAGCAGCATCCGGGACAGGAACACCGGGGAGCTGTTTTTT. Translated: CASSIRDRNTGELFF. Complete variable domain (other parts from reference TRBV5-4 and TRBJ2-2): ETGVTQSPTHLIKTRGQQVTLRCSSQSGHNTVSWYQQALGQGPQFIFQYYREEENGRGNFPPRFSGLQFPNYSSELNVNALELDDSALYLCASSIRDRNTGELFFGEGSRLTVL.

This rearrangement joins TRBV7-9 to TRBJ2-3; 9 bases fit TRBD2. This CDR3 contains 15 residues. Germline CDR1 and CDR2: SEHNR and FQNEAQ (reference sequence). V lost 5 bases and J lost 7; bases outside the gene matches: 10. This CDR3 reads CASSQRTSAGNTQYF. The DNA of the CDR3 is TGTGCCAGCAGCCAACGGACTAGCGCAGGAAATACGCAGTATTTT. The whole variable domain, remainder taken from reference TRBV7-9 and TRBJ2-3, is DTGVSQNPRHKITKRGQNVTFRCDPISEHNRLYWYRQTLGQGPEFLTYFQNEAQLEKSRLLSDRFSAERPKGSFSTLEIQRTEQGDSAMYLCASSQRTSAGNTQYFGPGTRLTVL.

The chain is built from TRBV7-9 and TRBJ2-3; TRBD2 might be the D (5 bases). From germline, CDR1 is SEHNR and CDR2 FQNEAQ (reference sequence). V lost 5 bases and J lost 2, with 8 bases in between. The CDR3 has 13 amino acids. The CDR3 reads CASSTDSTDTQYF. The CDR3 region has the DNA TGTGCCAGCAGCACGGACTCCACAGATACGCAGTATTTT. The variable domain in full, completed from reference TRBV7-9 and TRBJ2-3, reads DTGVSQNPRHKITKRGQNVTFRCDPISEHNRLYWYRQTLGQGPEFLTYFQNEAQLEKSRLLSDRFSAERPKGSFSTLEIQRTEQGDSAMYLCASSTDSTDTQYFGPGTRLTVL.

CDR3 coding DNA: TGTGCCACACATAGCGGGAGCGGCACAGATACGCAGTATTTT. Translated, it gives CATHSGSGTDTQYF. This chain uses TRBV24-1 with TRBJ2-3; TRBD2 agrees at 9 bases. Germline V gives CDR1 KGHDR, CDR2 SFDVKD. V was clipped by 10 bases and J by 1 base; unmatched bases: 5. CDR3 size: 14 residues.

Here the CDR3 reads CASSEGRRGQPQHF. CDR3 coding DNA: TGCGCCAGCAGTGAAGGACGACGGGGTCAGCCCCAGCATTTT. The chain links TRBV10-2 to TRBJ1-5; D is unresolved. CDR3 length: 14 residues. Per the germline V gene, CDR1 is WSHSY and CDR2 is SAAADI. Trimming took 3 bases from V and 6 from J, leaving 12 bases between them.

The V and J genes are TRBV19 and TRBJ1-1; 8 bases line up with TRBD1. The V and J ends lost 3 bases and 6 bases, in that order; junction bases with no gene match: 6. Looked up from germline, CDR1 is LNHDA and CDR2 is SQIVND (reference sequence). The CDR3 sequence is 14 residues long. The CDR3, as DNA: TGTGCCAGTAGTATTGGACAGGGAAGGGCTGAAGCTTTCTTT. Its translation is CASSIGQGRAEAFF.

The chain is built from TRBV11-2 and TRBJ1-4; 7 nucleotides align to TRBD1. V was clipped by 8 bases and J by 7 bases; unmatched bases: 10. Looked up from germline, CDR1 is SGHAT and CDR2 is FQNNGV. This CDR3 region has 14 residues. The CDR3 spells CASGNQGGTEKLFF. The CDR3 bases are TGTGCCAGCGGTAATCAGGGGGGCACTGAAAAACTGTTTTTT.

This chain links TRBV5-1 with TRBJ1-1; TRBD1 might be the D (5 bases). This CDR3 spans 16 amino acids. The V gene lost 4 bases and the J gene lost 0 bases, with 16 bases spanning the gap. Germline-derived CDR1 and CDR2 are SGHRS and YFSETQ. CDR3 DNA: TGCGCCAGCAGCCCCCAACTGACAGTCATGAACACTGAAGCTTTCTTT. As protein: CASSPQLTVMNTEAFF.

J is TRBJ2-1 and V is TRBV11-2; the match to TRBD1 covers 9 bases. Germline lookup yields CDR1 SGHAT and CDR2 FQNNGV. V lost 5 bases to trimming and J lost 3 bases; unmatched junction nucleotides: 8. The CDR3 runs 16 residues. CDR3: CASSTMGQGGYNEQFF. The CDR3 DNA follows: TGTGCCAGCAGCACAATGGGACAGGGAGGCTACAATGAGCAGTTCTTC.

This chain connects TRBV19 to TRBJ2-1; possible D gene TRBD1, 6 bases. Germline V CDR1 and CDR2: LNHDA, SQIVND (reference sequence). The CDR3 contains 14 residues. With 6 bases removed from V and 1 base from J, the gap between germline ends came to 10 bases. CDR3 in amino acids: CASRSQGSYNEQFF. CDR3 in DNA: TGTGCCAGTAGGTCACAGGGATCCTACAATGAGCAGTTCTTC.

This chain uses TRBV29-1 with TRBJ2-3; weak D call: TRBD1 (6 bases). V lost 4 bases and J lost 2, with 16 bases in between. Per germline, CDR1 SQVTM and CDR2 ANQGSEA. The CDR3 sequence is 15 residues long. The CDR3 DNA is TGCAGCGTTGGCGCCGGGTGGGGACACACAGATACGCAGTATTTT. This encodes CSVGAGWGHTDTQYF.

The chain couples TRBV2 to TRBJ1-1; 8 nucleotides align to TRBD1. The V segment lost 6 bases and the J segment 1 base; nucleotides outside the gene matches: 4. CDR3 length equals 14 residues. Germline V gene lookup returns CDR1 SNHLY and CDR2 FYNNEI. The DNA of the CDR3 is TGTGCCAGCAGCCACGGACAGGGGAACACTGAAGCTTTCTTT. Protein product: CASSHGQGNTEAFF. The variable domain in full, with the rest retrieved from reference TRBV2 and TRBJ1-1, is EPEVTQTPSHQVTQMGQEVILRCVPISNHLYFYWYRQILGQKVEFLVSFYNNEISEKSEIFDDQFSVERPDGSNFTLKIRSTKLEDSAMYFCASSHGQGNTEAFFGQGTRLTVV.

J is TRBJ2-5 and V is TRBV5-1, with 10 bases lining up with TRBD2. V lost 5 bases to trimming and J lost 2 bases; unmatched junction nucleotides: 3. Per the germline V gene, CDR1 is SGHRS and CDR2 is YFSETQ. The CDR3 spans 14 residues. In DNA, the CDR3 is TGCGCCAGCAGGCAGACTAGCGGGCAAGAGACCCAGTACTTC. Protein product: CASRQTSGQETQYF.

The chain recombines TRBV7-8 with TRBJ1-1, with D hard to call. CDR1 is SGHVS and CDR2 is FQNEAQ in the germline V gene. The CDR3 spans 18 residues. V dropped 1 base and J dropped 3 bases, with 21 bases sitting between them. The CDR3: CASSLERNLAPRHTEAFF. The CDR3 coding sequence is TGTGCCAGCAGCTTAGAGAGGAATTTGGCACCCCGGCACACTGAAGCTTTCTTT.